These 29 T cell receptor beta chains came from one sample sequenced in a study of cytomegalovirus exposure and HLA in healthy donors. Using immunoSEQ multiplex PCR, the repertoire was profiled, and TCRdb retains in-frame clones only, with some absent. The sample holds a few hundred thousand clones, around 86% seen once. Material for sequencing was PBMCs. The receptor set was obtained from a young woman in good health and CMV-seronegative.

This chain connects TRBV18 to TRBJ1-6; no clear D gene. The length of the CDR3 is 16 residues. Germline assignment: CDR1 KGHSH and CDR2 LQKENI. Trimming cost V 1 base and J 7 bases, with 14 bases left between them. The CDR3 DNA reads as TGTGCCAGCTCACCACAAAGGAGGTTGGTAAATTCACCCCTCCACTTT. Its translation: CASSPQRRLVNSPLHF.

V usage is TRBV5-1 and J usage is TRBJ1-2; 7 nucleotides match TRBD1. Germline V lookup: CDR1 SGHRS, CDR2 YFSETQ. The CDR3 contains 15 residues. Germline trimming cut 0 bases from V and 6 bases from J; bases unmatched to any gene: 8. CDR3 bases: TGCGCCAGCAGCTTGGAAGAGGGGGCTACGGATGGCTACACCTTC. Its translation: CASSLEEGATDGYTF.

V usage is TRBV9 and J usage is TRBJ2-1; 12 nucleotides line up with TRBD2. CDR3 length: 15 residues. Germline V gene data show CDR1 as SGDLS and CDR2 as YYNGEE. V lost 2 bases and J lost 5; bases outside the gene matches: 2. The CDR3 coding sequence is TGTGCCAGCAGCGTGTGGACTAGCGGGGACAATGAGCAGTTCTTC. It yields the protein CASSVWTSGDNEQFF.

The chain links TRBV6-6 to TRBJ2-7, with 8 bases fitting TRBD2. The CDR3 spans 13 residues. In germline, CDR1 is MNHNY, CDR2 SVGAGI (reference sequence). V was clipped by 4 bases and J by 6 bases; unmatched bases: 5. The CDR3 DNA reads as TGTGCCAGCAGTTCCAGCGGGGGAGGCGAGCAGTACTTC. Translating gives CASSSSGGGEQYF.

In its sample, this clone was seen once. This chain uses TRBV5-5 with TRBJ1-1; perhaps TRBD1 as D (5 bases). The CDR3 runs 17 residues. V shed 1 base and J shed 3 bases, with 19 bases lying between them. CDR1 and CDR2 (germline): SGHKS, YYEKEE (reference sequence). The CDR3 DNA is TGTGCCAGCAGCTTGTCCCCTAATTCAGGGCCGCACACTGAAGCTTTCTTT. Translated, it gives CASSLSPNSGPHTEAFF.

The chain is built from TRBV7-9 and TRBJ1-4; 8 nucleotides match TRBD1. The germline V gene encodes CDR1 SEHNR and CDR2 FQNEAQ (reference sequence). The ends lost 5 bases at V and 1 base at J; junction bases unmatched: 12. The CDR3 totals 18 residues. In DNA form, the CDR3 reads TGTGCCAGCAGCCCTGGACAGGGAAGGTCCTTAACTAATGAAAAACTGTTTTTT. This translates into CASSPGQGRSLTNEKLFF.

The chain links TRBV15 to TRBJ1-3; TRBD1 aligns across 10 bases. This CDR3 region has 18 residues. CDR1 is LNHNV and CDR2 is YYDKDF in the germline V gene (reference sequence). V dropped 1 base and J dropped 0; count of bases not matched to a gene: 6. DNA for the CDR3: TGTGCCACCAGCAGAGCCCGACAGGGGGCCTACTCTGGAAACACCATATATTTT. This gives the protein CATSRARQGAYSGNTIYF. Full variable domain (outside the CDR3, taken from reference TRBV15 and TRBJ1-3): DAMVIQNPRYQVTQFGKPVTLSCSQTLNHNVMYWYQQKSSQAPKLLFHYYDKDFNNEADTPDNFQSRRPNTSFCFLDIRSPGLGDTAMYLCATSRARQGAYSGNTIYFGEGSWLTVV.

V usage is TRBV6-1 and J usage is TRBJ2-3, with TRBD2 as a possible D gene (7 bases). V shed 7 bases and J shed 4 bases, with 12 bases lying between them. The CDR3 has 13 residues. Germline CDR1 reads MNHNS; CDR2 reads SASEGT. The CDR3 DNA is TGTGCCAGCAATGGGGGGGGGCCAGATACGCAGTATTTT. Its protein product is CASNGGGPDTQYF.

V usage is TRBV10-1 and J usage is TRBJ2-3, with D possibly TRBD1 on 5 matching bases. Looked up from germline, CDR1 is WNHNN and CDR2 is SYGVQD (reference sequence). The CDR3 length is 13 residues. V was pared by 9 bases and J by 0 bases, with 10 bases between. CDR3 nucleotide sequence: TGCGCCAGTTCGGACACCAGCACAGATACGCAGTATTTT. Translating it yields CASSDTSTDTQYF.

This clone showed up just a few times. This chain uses TRBV7-9 with TRBJ1-1; a possible D gene is TRBD1 (6 bases). Germline assignment: CDR1 SEHNR and CDR2 FQNEAQ (reference sequence). Trimming pared 5 bases from V and 2 bases from J, leaving 12 bases between. The CDR3 is made up of 14 amino acids. Written as DNA, the CDR3 is TGTGCCAGCAGCGAAATGACAGGCAACACTGAAGCTTTCTTT. It yields the protein CASSEMTGNTEAFF.

This chain connects TRBV9 to TRBJ2-7, with 7 positions matching TRBD2. V lost 0 bases to trimming and J lost 3 bases; unmatched junction nucleotides: 9. There are 16 residues in the CDR3. CDR1 and CDR2 from the germline V gene are SGDLS and YYNGEE. The DNA for the CDR3 is TGTGCCAGCAGCGTAGGGCCCCCGATAGCGGGCTACGAGCAGTACTTC. This translates into CASSVGPPIAGYEQYF. The full variable domain, completed using reference TRBV9 and TRBJ2-7, is DSGVTQTPKHLITATGQRVTLRCSPRSGDLSVYWYQQSLDQGLQFLIQYYNGEERAKGNILERFSAQQFPDLHSELNLSSLELGDSALYFCASSVGPPIAGYEQYFGPGTRLTVT.

The chain links TRBV30 to TRBJ2-2; 8 bases fit TRBD2. Germline CDR1 GTSNPN, CDR2 SVGIG (reference sequence). V lost 2 bases and J lost 4; bases outside the gene matches: 6. The length of the CDR3 is 15 residues. The CDR3 DNA is TGTGCCTGGAGTTTCGGGCGGGGGGTCACCGGGGAGCTGTTTTTT. This translates into CAWSFGRGVTGELFF.

This clone was detected once. V and J are TRBV7-8 and TRBJ2-5; 8 positions match TRBD2. The germline V gene has CDR1 SGHVS and CDR2 FQNEAQ. The CDR3 runs to 17 residues. Trimming cost V 1 base and J 5 bases; bases outside gene matches: 12. In DNA form, the CDR3 reads TGTGCCAGCAGCTTAGAAGGGGAGCGGGAGATTCCCGAGACCCAGTACTTC. It yields the protein CASSLEGEREIPETQYF.

The rearrangement links TRBV27 to TRBJ1-2, with D uncertain. Trimming left V 5 bases short and J 4 bases short, with 14 bases between. CDR1 is MNHEY, CDR2 SMNVEV, per germline (reference sequence). The CDR3 runs to 14 residues. The CDR3 spells CASSLGRELYGYTF. The CDR3 DNA reads TGTGCCAGCAGTCTCGGACGGGAGCTCTATGGCTACACCTTC.

For this clone: Other DNA sequences in this sample translate to the same CDR3. V and J are TRBV28 and TRBJ1-5; 8 bases align to TRBD1. The CDR3 runs to 14 residues. Germline CDR1 MDHEN, CDR2 SYDVKM. With 4 bases clipped from V and 6 bases from J, the junction kept 5 bases outside the gene matches. CDR3 sequence (DNA): TGTGCCAGCAGTTCTACAGGGGGAGGTCAGCCCCAGCATTTT. The encoded protein is CASSSTGGGQPQHF.

This clone turned up a few times. CDR3 protein: CASSATDTEAFF. The CDR3 coding sequence is TGCGCCAGCAGCGCGACAGACACTGAAGCTTTCTTT. The V call is TRBV5-1, the J call TRBJ1-1, with D possibly being TRBD1 (5 bases). V was clipped by 4 bases and J by 3 bases, with 7 bases between them. Germline V gene data show CDR1 as SGHRS and CDR2 as YFSETQ. The CDR3 is 12 residues long.

This chain links TRBV27 with TRBJ2-7, with 9 bases that match TRBD2. The CDR3 has 16 amino acids. V shed 5 bases and J 5 bases; nucleotides not matched to a gene: 13. Germline-derived CDR1 and CDR2 are MNHEY and SMNVEV (reference sequence). In DNA, the CDR3 is TGTGCCAGCAGTATGGCCGACGCGGGAGGGCCCCACGAGCAGTACTTC. Amino acid sequence: CASSMADAGGPHEQYF.

J is TRBJ2-1 and V is TRBV9; 13 nucleotides align to TRBD2. CDR3 length: 18 amino acids. V lost 0 bases, J lost 5 bases, and 8 bases stayed unmatched. The germline gives CDR1 SGDLS, CDR2 YYNGEE. CDR3 sequence (DNA): TGTGCCAGCAGCGTAGGCCTCGGACTAGCGGGAGTGGACAATGAGCAGTTCTTC. It codes for CASSVGLGLAGVDNEQFF.

This clone has only one observation. The chain combines TRBV5-1 with TRBJ1-1, with 9 nucleotides matching TRBD1. The CDR3 is made up of 15 amino acids. The V gene end was trimmed by 4 bases and the J gene end by 4 bases; junction bases not matched to a gene: 8. Germline V lookup: CDR1 SGHRS, CDR2 YFSETQ. The CDR3 region has the DNA TGCGCCAGCAGCGCCGGGACAGGGCGCGGCACTGAAGCTTTCTTT. Its protein is CASSAGTGRGTEAFF.

This sequence joins TRBV9 and TRBJ2-7; TRBD1 matches 10 bases. CDR3 size: 17 residues. The V gene end was trimmed by 4 bases and the J gene end by 4 bases; junction bases not matched to a gene: 14. CDR1 SGDLS and CDR2 YYNGEE come from the germline V gene. The CDR3 region is CASSPDSPGQGIYEQYF. The CDR3 bases are TGTGCCAGCAGCCCAGATAGCCCGGGACAGGGGATTTACGAGCAGTACTTC.

The gene calls are TRBV28 and TRBJ1-1; TRBD1 is a possible D gene (5 bases). There are 12 residues in the CDR3. Trimming shortened V by 6 bases and J by 10 bases, and 15 bases separated the two germline ends. Germline CDR1 is MDHEN and CDR2 is SYDVKM. The CDR3 bases are TGTGCCAGCAGGAATTCCGGAAGGGGAGCTTTCTTT. The encoded protein is CASRNSGRGAFF. The full variable domain, rest sourced from reference TRBV28 and TRBJ1-1, is DVKVTQSSRYLVKRTGEKVFLECVQDMDHENMFWYRQDPGLGLRLIYFSYDVKMKEKGDIPEGYSVSREKKERFSLILESASTNQTSMYLCASRNSGRGAFFGQGTRLTVV.

The genes are TRBV30 and TRBJ2-3; 14 nucleotides align to TRBD2. Trimming took 0 bases from V and 3 from J; bases not matched to a gene: 2. Germline V lookup: CDR1 GTSNPN, CDR2 SVGIG (reference sequence). This CDR3 comprises 16 residues. The DNA for the CDR3 is TGTGCCTGGAGTGTCGGACTAGCGGGAGGTACAGATACGCAGTATTTT. Its protein is CAWSVGLAGGTDTQYF.

The chain carries TRBV28 and TRBJ1-2; D is unresolved. With 3 bases removed from V and 0 bases from J, the gap between germline ends came to 14 bases. Germline loops: CDR1 MDHEN, CDR2 SYDVKM. This CDR3 spans 16 amino acids. This chain's CDR3 is CASSFYELESNYGYTF. The CDR3 coding sequence is TGTGCCAGCAGTTTTTACGAGTTGGAGTCTAACTATGGCTACACCTTC.

The chain employs TRBV5-4 and TRBJ2-7; D perhaps matches TRBD1 (5 bases). CDR3 length: 15 amino acids. Germline values: CDR1 SGHNT, CDR2 YYREEE (reference sequence). Between the trimmed V and J ends, which lost 3 bases and 0 bases, there was a span of 13 bases. The CDR3 DNA sequence: TGTGCCAGCAGCTCATCAGGGATGAGCTCCTACGAGCAGTACTTC. It encodes CASSSSGMSSYEQYF.

The V and J genes are TRBV7-9 and TRBJ1-1; D perhaps matches TRBD1 (6 bases). The CDR3 covers 13 residues. CDR1 and CDR2 from the germline V gene are SEHNR and FQNEAQ (reference sequence). Trimming took 10 bases from V and 2 from J, leaving 14 bases between them. In nucleotides, the CDR3 is TGTGCCACCTTTGGGGGCAACAACACTGAAGCTTTCTTT. It is translated as CATFGGNNTEAFF.

This clone was counted at least ten times. The rearrangement links TRBV29-1 to TRBJ1-1, with a weak D call TRBD1 (5 bases). The CDR3 loop spans 13 amino acids. Trimming took 7 bases from V and 4 from J, leaving 16 bases between them. The germline gives CDR1 SQVTM, CDR2 ANQGSEA. The CDR3 reads CSGSYRRVTEAFF. The CDR3 coding sequence is TGCAGCGGCAGTTACAGGAGAGTCACTGAAGCTTTCTTT.

The chain employs TRBV7-9 and TRBJ2-1; D is possibly TRBD2 (6 bases). The CDR3 spans 14 residues. The germline gives CDR1 SEHNR, CDR2 FQNEAQ (reference sequence). V lost 4 bases, J lost 6 bases, and 13 bases lay in between. Here the CDR3 DNA reads TGTGCCAGCAGCTCCCCTCTCGGGGGCAATGAGCAGTTCTTC. It encodes CASSSPLGGNEQFF.

The chain has TRBV6-5 and TRBJ2-2; TRBD1 aligns across 7 bases. The J segment lost 6 bases and the V segment lost 2 bases, leaving 3 bases of the junction unmatched. Germline V gives CDR1 MNHEY, CDR2 SVGAGI. The CDR3 consists of 14 residues. The CDR3 nucleotides read TGTGCCAGCAGTTACAACCAGGGGGCCGGGGAGCTGTTTTTT. Translated, it gives CASSYNQGAGELFF.

This chain connects TRBV9 to TRBJ2-1, with D tentatively TRBD2 (6 bases). Germline V gene data show CDR1 as SGDLS and CDR2 as YYNGEE. Trimming shortened V by 0 bases and J by 3 bases, and 10 bases separated the two germline ends. This CDR3 has 15 residues. CDR3 residues: CASSVAASDYNEQFF. CDR3 DNA: TGTGCCAGCAGCGTAGCGGCTAGCGACTACAATGAGCAGTTCTTC. The whole variable domain, remainder taken from reference TRBV9 and TRBJ2-1, is DSGVTQTPKHLITATGQRVTLRCSPRSGDLSVYWYQQSLDQGLQFLIQYYNGEERAKGNILERFSAQQFPDLHSELNLSSLELGDSALYFCASSVAASDYNEQFFGPGTRLTVL.